Listed below are T cell receptor beta chains from one sample, sequenced in a study of T cell changes during pregnancy in multiple sclerosis. Here immunoSEQ multiplex PCR was the method, and the copy in TCRdb shows in-frame clones only, minus some. The sample holds under 95,000 clones, roughly 89% seen once. This specimen consisted of peripheral blood, obtained in the second trimester of pregnancy. These TCRs come from a female donor with multiple sclerosis, enrolled in a pregnancy study. The CDR3 runs from the conserved cysteine through the conserved F or W. D genes are given only for firm matches. Some rows mark clone size as missing; the rest say once, few, many or name a class of expanded clone.

V gene,D gene,J gene,clone size,CDR3 protein,CDR3 DNA
TRBV7-3,-,TRBJ2-3,-,CASSTGQFTPDTQYF,TGTGCCAGCAGTACAGGACAATTCACCCCAGATACGCAGTATTTT
TRBV15,TRBD1,TRBJ2-3,-,CATSRVGTGITDTQYF,TGTGCCACCAGCAGAGTTGGGACAGGAATCACAGATACGCAGTATTTT
TRBV9,-,TRBJ2-3,-,CASSVGPRPDTQYF,TGTGCCAGCAGCGTAGGCCCCAGGCCAGATACGCAGTATTTT
TRBV10-3,TRBD1,TRBJ1-4,-,CATSPGQGKEKLFF,TGTGCCACCTCACCGGGACAGGGGAAAGAAAAACTGTTTTTT
TRBV29-1,TRBD1,TRBJ1-1,once,CSARTGETEAFF,TGCAGCGCAAGGACAGGGGAAACTGAAGCTTTCTTT
TRBV28,TRBD1,TRBJ2-7,-,CASLRTGGQGEQYF,TGTGCCAGCCTACGGACAGGGGGTCAGGGGGAGCAGTACTTC
TRBV7-9,-,TRBJ2-1,-,CASSPSQYNEQFF,TGTGCCAGCAGCCCCTCACAGTACAATGAGCAGTTCTTC
TRBV18,TRBD2,TRBJ2-1,once,CASSPWTSGDFYNEQFF,TGTGCCAGCTCACCCTGGACTAGCGGGGATTTTTACAATGAGCAGTTCTTC
TRBV5-6,-,TRBJ1-1,few,CASSLAVRAEAFF,TGTGCCAGCAGCTTGGCGGTGAGGGCAGAAGCTTTCTTT
TRBV28,TRBD1,TRBJ2-7,few,CASRPMGQPIGEQYF,TGTGCCAGCAGGCCGATGGGACAGCCCATCGGGGAGCAGTACTTC
TRBV5-8,TRBD1,TRBJ1-1,-,CASSLGTGGTEAFF,TGTGCCAGCAGCTTGGGTACAGGGGGCACTGAAGCTTTCTTT
TRBV27,TRBD1,TRBJ1-1,-,CASSPRQGGVRGTEAFF,TGTGCCAGCAGTCCCCGACAGGGGGGAGTAAGGGGCACTGAAGCTTTCTTT
TRBV7-8,-,TRBJ1-1,-,CASSLGGDMNTEAFF,TGTGCCAGCAGCTTAGGTGGGGACATGAACACTGAAGCTTTCTTT
TRBV6-1,-,TRBJ1-2,-,CASSEARLANYGYTF,TGTGCCAGCAGTGAAGCGCGATTAGCTAACTATGGCTACACCTTC
TRBV13,-,TRBJ1-1,-,CASSLGTRRVTEAFF,TGTGCCAGCAGCTTAGGGACAAGGAGGGTCACTGAAGCTTTCTTT
TRBV4-2,TRBD2,TRBJ2-3,once,CASKREGQGDTQYF,TGTGCCAGCAAGCGGGAGGGCCAGGGAGATACGCAGTATTTT
TRBV6-1,-,TRBJ2-2,-,CASSESGTGELFF,TGTGCCAGCAGTGAATCAGGGACCGGGGAGCTGTTTTTT
TRBV28,TRBD2,TRBJ2-2,once,CACQGGAVTGELFF,TGTGCTTGCCAGGGAGGGGCGGTTACCGGGGAGCTGTTTTTT
TRBV7-2,TRBD1,TRBJ1-2,-,CASSLATGTGSRGYTF,TGTGCCAGCAGCTTAGCTACCGGGACAGGGTCACGCGGCTACACCTTC
TRBV18,-,TRBJ1-1,-,CASSTKTGVEAFF,TGTGCCAGCTCAACAAAGACAGGTGTTGAAGCTTTCTTT
TRBV6-5,TRBD2,TRBJ2-1,-,CASSYERGGLHEQFF,TGTGCCAGCAGTTACGAGCGGGGGGGTTTACATGAGCAGTTCTTC
TRBV5-1,-,TRBJ2-1,-,CASSLGAEYNEQFF,TGCGCCAGCAGCTTGGGGGCCGAATACAATGAGCAGTTCTTC
TRBV7-2,TRBD1,TRBJ1-2,-,CASTRDSPLYGYTF,TGTGCCAGCACCCGGGACAGTCCGCTTTATGGCTACACCTTC
TRBV15,TRBD1,TRBJ1-6,-,CATSAGGRSYNSPLHF,TGTGCCACCAGCGCAGGGGGTCGCTCCTATAATTCACCCCTCCACTTT
TRBV7-6,TRBD1,TRBJ2-1,once,CASSVVKRGHYNEQFF,TGTGCCAGCAGCGTGGTTAAAAGGGGGCATTACAATGAGCAGTTCTTC
TRBV6-1,-,TRBJ2-7,-,CASHTGDRGEQYF,TGTGCCAGTCACACGGGAGACCGGGGGGAGCAGTACTTC
TRBV20-1,TRBD2,TRBJ2-7,-,CRPGRGDEQYF,TGCAGGCCCGGCCGGGGGGACGAGCAGTACTTC
TRBV28,TRBD1,TRBJ1-5,-,CASSALLNRGDQPQHF,TGTGCCAGCAGTGCGCTACTAAACAGGGGGGATCAGCCCCAGCATTTT
TRBV7-9,TRBD1,TRBJ1-1,-,CASRGQGEYTEAFF,TGTGCCAGCAGGGGACAGGGAGAATACACTGAAGCTTTCTTT
TRBV5-1,TRBD2,TRBJ2-1,-,CASSLGLAGSVFF,TGCGCCAGCAGCTTGGGACTAGCGGGATCGGTGTTCTTC
TRBV9,TRBD2,TRBJ2-3,-,CASSVEGSGKYDTQYF,TGTGCCAGCAGCGTAGAAGGTAGCGGGAAATATGATACGCAGTATTTT
TRBV9,-,TRBJ2-3,-,CASMSEGGTQYF,TGTGCCAGCATGAGTGAAGGCGGTACGCAGTATTTT
TRBV7-3,TRBD2,TRBJ2-1,-,CASSLKLAGGREQFF,TGTGCCAGCAGCTTAAAACTAGCGGGGGGGCGTGAGCAGTTCTTC
TRBV19,-,TRBJ1-5,-,CASTRVGQPQHF,TGTGCCAGTACGCGGGTTGGTCAGCCCCAGCATTTT
TRBV11-1,-,TRBJ1-1,-,CASSLRRDYTEAFF,TGTGCCAGCAGCTTACGCCGGGATTACACTGAAGCTTTCTTT
TRBV11-3,TRBD1,TRBJ1-1,-,CASSSGQGENTEAFF,TGTGCCAGCAGCTCGGGACAGGGTGAGAACACTGAAGCTTTCTTT
TRBV4-1,-,TRBJ2-1,-,CASSQLGYNEQFF,TGCGCCAGCAGCCAACTCGGTTACAATGAGCAGTTCTTC
TRBV7-9,TRBD2,TRBJ2-7,-,CASTLIVAGGREEQYF,TGTGCCAGCACCCTAATTGTAGCGGGAGGTCGAGAAGAGCAGTACTTC
TRBV7-2,-,TRBJ2-5,-,CASSPSVDQETQYF,TGTGCCAGCAGCCCCAGTGTGGACCAAGAGACCCAGTACTTC